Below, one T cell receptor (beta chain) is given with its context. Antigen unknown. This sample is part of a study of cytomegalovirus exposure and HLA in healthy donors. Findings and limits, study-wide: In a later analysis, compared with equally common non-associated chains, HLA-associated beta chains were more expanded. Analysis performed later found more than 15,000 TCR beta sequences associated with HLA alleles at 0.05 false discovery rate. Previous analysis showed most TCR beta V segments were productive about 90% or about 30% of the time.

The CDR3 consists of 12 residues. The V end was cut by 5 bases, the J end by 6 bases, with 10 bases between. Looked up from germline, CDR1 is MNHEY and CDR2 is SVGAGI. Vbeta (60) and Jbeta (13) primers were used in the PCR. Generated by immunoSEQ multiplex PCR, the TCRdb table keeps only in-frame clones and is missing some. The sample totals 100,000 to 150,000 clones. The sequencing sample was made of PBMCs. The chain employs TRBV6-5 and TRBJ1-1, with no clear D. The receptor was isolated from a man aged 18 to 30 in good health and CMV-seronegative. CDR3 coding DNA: TGTGCCAGCAGTCGACTGAGTTCTGAAGCTTTCTTT. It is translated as CASSRLSSEAFF.